The rows below give T cell receptor beta chains drawn from one sample of a study of CD4 T cell repertoires in COVID-19. Sequencing was performed with immunoSEQ multiplex PCR; in TCRdb, only in-frame clones are kept and a portion is missing. Here the sample spans approximately 79,000 clones, about four fifths being singletons. Source: CD4+ T cells from peripheral blood, taken after recovery from COVID-19. These receptors were collected from a human donor who had COVID-19. CDR3s include the opening cysteine and the closing phenylalanine or tryptophan. A D gene is named only where the DNA matches it firmly. Clone size, where shown, is once, few, many, or a class for clones that have expanded.

clone_size	d_call	v_call	j_call	cdr3_aa	cdr3_nt
-	TRBD1	TRBV18	TRBJ2-1	CASSPPGQYNEQFF	TGTGCCAGCTCACCCCCGGGACAGTACAATGAGCAGTTCTTC
-	-	TRBV30	TRBJ2-1	CAWSEAAPYNEQFF	TGTGCCTGGAGTGAAGCGGCCCCTTACAATGAGCAGTTCTTC
once	TRBD2	TRBV6-1	TRBJ2-1	CASSETSGRVAMFF	TGTGCCAGCAGTGAGACTAGCGGGAGGGTAGCAATGTTCTTC
-	TRBD2	TRBV30	TRBJ2-4	CAWGSSGRANIQYF	TGTGCCTGGGGCTCTAGCGGGAGGGCGAACATTCAGTACTTC
-	-	TRBV28	TRBJ1-2	CASSSQSVGYTF	TGTGCCAGCAGTTCCCAGTCGGTTGGCTACACCTTC
-	TRBD1	TRBV29-1	TRBJ1-2	CSVEGYRGNGYTF	TGCAGCGTTGAAGGTTACAGGGGCAATGGCTACACCTTC
few	TRBD1	TRBV7-9	TRBJ1-1	CASSWTGTDTEAFF	TGTGCCAGCAGCTGGACGGGGACAGACACTGAAGCTTTCTTT
once	-	TRBV28	TRBJ2-3	CASSYLRVDTQYF	TGTGCCAGCAGTTACCTGCGTGTAGATACGCAGTATTTT
few	TRBD1	TRBV5-1	TRBJ1-1	CASQSGTGNYQAFF	TGCGCCAGCCAATCCGGGACAGGGAATTACCAAGCTTTCTTT
-	-	TRBV24-1	TRBJ1-5	CATSDPGEGQPQHF	TGTGCCACCAGTGATCCGGGGGAGGGCCAGCCCCAGCATTTT
-	TRBD2	TRBV5-4	TRBJ2-7	CASSLDWGGSYEQYF	TGTGCCAGCAGCTTGGATTGGGGGGGTTCCTACGAGCAGTACTTC
-	-	TRBV5-6	TRBJ1-5	CASSRGQILNQPQHF	TGTGCCAGCAGCCGCGGACAGATTCTCAATCAGCCCCAGCATTTT
-	-	TRBV2	TRBJ1-6	CASSADSYNSPLHF	TGTGCCAGCAGTGCCGACAGTTATAATTCACCCCTCCACTTT
-	-	TRBV10-3	TRBJ2-3	CAISESVLQADTQYF	TGTGCCATCAGTGAGTCCGTACTGCAGGCAGATACGCAGTATTTT
-	-	TRBV2	TRBJ2-1	CASSDRYNEQFF	TGTGCCAGCAGTGACAGGTACAATGAGCAGTTCTTC
-	-	TRBV5-1	TRBJ2-1	CASSLTLNNEQFF	TGCGCCAGCAGCTTGACCCTGAACAATGAGCAGTTCTTC
-	-	TRBV6-6	TRBJ2-1	CASSYQQDNEQFF	TGTGCCAGCAGTTACCAACAGGACAATGAGCAGTTCTTC
few	-	TRBV5-6	TRBJ1-6	CASSSRGSNNSPLHF	TGTGCCAGCAGCTCCAGGGGCTCTAATAATTCACCCCTCCACTTT
-	TRBD2	TRBV11-2	TRBJ2-2	CASSRNAGGTGELFF	TGTGCCAGCAGCCGGAACGCGGGGGGCACCGGGGAGCTGTTTTTT
-	-	TRBV6-5	TRBJ1-2	CASKTGLSGYTF	TGTGCCAGCAAGACAGGTCTGTCTGGCTACACCTTC
-	-	TRBV28	TRBJ1-1	CASSLVTMNTEAFF	TGTGCCAGCAGTTTGGTAACGATGAACACTGAAGCTTTCTTT
-	-	TRBV5-6	TRBJ2-7	CASSFLQSYEQYF	TGTGCCAGCAGCTTTTTACAGTCCTACGAGCAGTACTTC
-	-	TRBV28	TRBJ1-5	CASSARAYNQPQHF	TGTGCCAGCAGCGCTCGGGCCTACAATCAGCCCCAGCATTTT
-	-	TRBV18	TRBJ2-3	CASLREATDTQYF	TGTGCCAGCTTGCGAGAGGCCACAGATACGCAGTATTTT
-	-	TRBV7-9	TRBJ1-5	CASSAPNQPQHF	TGTGCCAGCAGCGCCCCTAATCAGCCCCAGCATTTT
few	-	TRBV3-1/TRBV3-2	TRBJ2-2	CASSPTVPGTGELFF	TGTGCCAGCAGCCCGACAGTCCCGGGCACCGGGGAGCTGTTTTTT
-	-	TRBV24-1	TRBJ2-5	CATSTGGWETQYF	TGTGCCACCAGTACGGGGGGCTGGGAGACCCAGTACTTC
-	-	TRBV5-1	TRBJ1-1	CASSLASGQHTEAFF	TGCGCCAGCAGCTTGGCCTCGGGGCAGCACACTGAAGCTTTCTTT
-	-	TRBV28	TRBJ1-2	CATGGRNYGYTF	TGTGCCACTGGGGGGCGGAACTATGGCTACACCTTC
-	-	TRBV7-2	TRBJ2-7	CASSSLPLLEQYF	TGTGCCAGCAGCTCCCTTCCCCTACTGGAGCAGTACTTC
-	TRBD2	TRBV7-9	TRBJ2-7	CASSATSGSYLREQYF	TGTGCCAGCAGCGCGACTAGCGGGAGTTACCTCCGCGAGCAGTACTTC
few	TRBD2	TRBV7-6	TRBJ2-4	CASSLGPGTSGRNIQYF	TGTGCCAGCAGCTTAGGGCCCGGGACTAGCGGGAGAAACATTCAGTACTTC
-	-	TRBV19	TRBJ1-2	CASMGYYGYTF	TGTGCCAGTATGGGATACTATGGCTACACCTTC
-	TRBD1	TRBV3-1/TRBV3-2	TRBJ2-5	CASSQTRQGARETQYF	TGTGCCAGCAGCCAAACCAGACAGGGGGCAAGGGAGACCCAGTACTTC
-	TRBD1	TRBV5-6	TRBJ2-5	CASSLVRDRAQGTQYF	TGTGCCAGCAGCTTGGTACGGGACAGGGCCCAAGGGACCCAGTACTTC
-	TRBD1	TRBV6-5	TRBJ1-5	CASRQGDQPQHF	TGTGCCAGTCGGCAGGGGGACCAGCCCCAGCATTTT
few	TRBD2	TRBV18	TRBJ2-7	CASSPGLAVGSYEQYF	TGTGCCAGCTCACCAGGGCTAGCGGTGGGAAGTTACGAGCAGTACTTC
-	-	TRBV7-9	TRBJ1-4	CASSFREYEKLFF	TGTGCCAGCAGCTTCAGGGAATATGAAAAACTGTTTTTT
-	-	TRBV24-1	TRBJ1-1	CATGCQGQNTEAFF	TGTGCCACCGGTTGCCAGGGACAGAACACTGAAGCTTTCTTT
-	-	TRBV6-5	TRBJ1-6	CASSFSYNSPLHF	TGTGCCAGCAGTTTCTCATATAATTCACCCCTCCACTTT
-	TRBD2	TRBV19	TRBJ2-2	CASTPRGLAGGSANSGELFF	TGTGCCAGTACCCCGAGGGGACTAGCGGGGGGATCTGCTAACAGCGGGGAGCTGTTTTTT
-	-	TRBV6-4	TRBJ2-2	CASTSAPVPNTGELFF	TGTGCCAGCACCTCCGCCCCGGTCCCCAACACCGGGGAGCTGTTTTTT
-	TRBD1	TRBV20-1	TRBJ1-4	CSASITGATNEKLFF	TGCAGTGCAAGTATTACAGGGGCAACTAATGAAAAACTGTTTTTT
-	-	TRBV20-1	TRBJ2-7	CVVGRVYEQYF	TGCGTGGTGGGGCGCGTGTACGAGCAGTACTTC
-	-	TRBV28	TRBJ1-5	CASSFSGRDSNQPQHF	TGTGCCAGCAGTTTTTCGGGGAGGGATAGCAATCAGCCCCAGCATTTT
-	-	TRBV7-9	TRBJ2-5	CASSTQGSTETQYF	TGTGCCAGCAGCACGCAGGGATCCACAGAGACCCAGTACTTC
-	TRBD1	TRBV3-1/TRBV3-2	TRBJ2-5	CASSQGTGEAETQYF	TGTGCCAGCAGCCAAGGGACAGGGGAGGCAGAGACCCAGTACTTC
-	-	TRBV27	TRBJ2-6	CASSLVGGAGANVLTF	TGTGCCAGCAGTTTAGTTGGGGGGGCCGGGGCCAACGTCCTGACTTTC
few	TRBD2	TRBV7-6	TRBJ2-1	CASSLEGTSGRVYGNEQFF	TGTGCCAGCAGCTTAGAAGGGACTAGCGGGAGGGTTTATGGGAATGAGCAGTTCTTC